These 3 T cell receptor beta chains came from one sample sequenced in a study of blood T cell repertoires in COVID-19 (dated by TCRdb to the early 2020s). The library was prepared using the immunoSEQ multiplex PCR assay. TCRdb retrieved this table from immuneACCESS and kept in-frame rearrangements only. Not all clones are present; in checked studies, unresolved V genes account for under half, and no reason is known for the remainder. The sample data list about 190,000 clones, and less than 85% of these were observed just once. The ten largest clones add up to under 4% of the sample. The sample was PBMCs or T cells enriched from blood (not recorded which). These receptors all stem from a woman younger than 45 who had recovered from COVID-19.

This clone was seen just once. The gene calls are TRBV30 and TRBJ2-6; 10 bases align to TRBD1. The V gene end was trimmed by 7 bases and the J gene end by 0 bases; junction bases not matched to a gene: 6. The CDR3 has 16 amino acids. The germline CDR1 and CDR2 sequences are GTSNPN and SVGIG (reference sequence). CDR3 nucleotide sequence: TGTGCCTTCGACAGGGGGCTTAGCTCTGGGGCCAACGTCCTGACTTTC. Its translation is CAFDRGLSSGANVLTF.

The V and J genes are TRBV28 and TRBJ1-1; no definite D call. Trimming removed 6 bases from V and 0 bases from J, with 17 bases in between. The CDR3 totals 16 residues. CDR1 and CDR2 from the germline V gene are MDHEN and SYDVKM. The CDR3 nucleotides are TGTGCCAGCAGCCTAGGCGACTGGCGGGTGAACACTGAAGCTTTCTTT. It encodes CASSLGDWRVNTEAFF.

This clone was picked up a small number of times. The chain carries TRBV28 and TRBJ1-1, with 7 nucleotides matching TRBD1. This CDR3 is 12 amino acids long. Germline V gene lookup returns CDR1 MDHEN and CDR2 SYDVKM. The trim removed 6 bases at V and 5 bases at J, leaving 3 bases unmatched. The CDR3 protein is CASRTGITEAFF. As DNA, the CDR3 is TGTGCCAGCAGGACAGGGATTACTGAAGCTTTCTTT.